Listed here are 2 T cell receptor beta chains from one sample, sequenced in a study of T cells expressing NK-cell markers. Reanalyzing the 5' RACE reads, TCRdb keeps one entry per CDR3 protein, without DNA. This sample's table reports approximately 550,000 distinct CDR3 sequences. Sequencing input: blood T cells: a sorted CD56 or NKG2C T cell subset, CD4+ or CD8+ T cells, or bulk PBMC T cells (not recorded which). These receptors were obtained from a man aged 18 to 30 in good health.

The rearrangement uses TRBV5-1 and TRBJ2-3; TCRdb lists TRBD1, though no DNA is available to test this call. Germline V gene data show CDR1 as SGHRS and CDR2 as YFSETQ. The length of the CDR3 is 13 residues. CDR3 loop: CASTPTQTDTQYF.

CDR3 in amino acids: CASSLGFGDFGELFF. The chain combines TRBV12-3 or TRBV12-4 with TRBJ2-2; TCRdb names TRBD2, which stays unverified in the absence of DNA. The CDR3 runs 15 residues.